Listed below are T cell receptor beta chains from one sample, sequenced in a study of T cell repertoires in cytomegalovirus infection. Antigens of these TCRs are unknown. Via MiXCR, TCRdb re-called the reads, giving one row per CDR3 protein. The profile shows approximately 340,000 distinct CDR3 sequences, 25% to 30% of them singletons. The sequences come from cultured PBMCs, collected from culture after CMV antigen stimulation. Every receptor here comes from a human donor in good health (CMV status not recorded). Some clones in this sample may be carry-over from other donors' samples. CDR3s include the opening cysteine and the closing phenylalanine or tryptophan. A D gene is named only where the DNA matches it firmly. Only part of the rows carry a size: once, few, many, or a class if the clone is expanded.

d_gene	abundance	v_gene	j_gene	CDR3aa	CDR3nt
NA	NA	TRBV7-3	TRBJ2-3	CASSFSGSSTDTQYF	TGTGCCAGCAGCTTTTCCGGGTCTAGCACAGATACGCAGTATTTT
NA	NA	TRBV28	TRBJ2-7	CASSLVVGHEQYF	TGTGCCAGCAGTTTGGTCGTGGGCCACGAGCAGTACTTC
TRBD2	NA	TRBV4-1	TRBJ2-1	CASSQYIAGLSYNEQFF	TGCGCCAGCAGCCAATACATAGCGGGGCTCTCCTACAATGAGCAGTTCTTC
NA	few	TRBV14	TRBJ1-3	CASSQPSRGPGNTIYF	TGTGCCAGCAGCCAACCGTCGCGGGGCCCTGGAAACACCATATATTTT
NA	few	TRBV15	TRBJ2-2	CATSREVRDTGELFF	TGTGCCACCAGCAGAGAGGTCAGGGACACCGGGGAGCTGTTTTTT
TRBD2	NA	TRBV23-1	TRBJ2-1	CASSPLAGGPREQFF	TGCGCCAGCAGTCCACTAGCGGGAGGGCCTCGTGAGCAGTTCTTC
NA	NA	TRBV18	TRBJ2-5	CASSPRGADPGETQYF	TGTGCCAGCTCACCCAGAGGGGCGGACCCGGGAGAGACCCAGTACTTC
NA	NA	TRBV6-6	TRBJ2-3	CASSYSGSGTDTQYF	TGTGCCAGCAGTTACTCAGGTAGCGGCACAGATACGCAGTATTTT
TRBD1	few	TRBV20-1	TRBJ2-6	CSARGTGDGANVLTF	TGCAGTGCTAGAGGTACAGGGGACGGGGCCAACGTCCTGACTTTC
NA	NA	TRBV7-9	TRBJ1-6	CASIKNLGSSYNSPLHF	TGTGCCAGCATCAAAAATCTGGGGAGCTCCTATAATTCACCCCTCCACTTT
NA	NA	TRBV14	TRBJ2-7	CASSPTEWYEQYF	TGTGCCAGCAGCCCCACGGAGTGGTACGAGCAGTACTTC
NA	NA	TRBV14	TRBJ1-4	CASSPTVLRGFF	TGTGCCAGCAGCCCGACCGTTCTGCGAGGTTTTTTT
NA	few	TRBV10-3	TRBJ1-2	CAINKAPRNYGYTF	TGTGCCATCAATAAGGCCCCAAGGAACTATGGCTACACCTTC